A selection of T cell receptor beta chains follows, all from one sample in a study of T cell responses to AZD1222 COVID-19 vaccine. Measured with immunoSEQ multiplex PCR; TCRdb has only the in-frame clones, and not every one. Here the sample spans approximately 140,000 clones, around 93% being singletons. The input for sequencing was peripheral blood, taken on day 0 of AZD1222 vaccination. These receptors were collected from an adult in good health. The conserved cysteine and the conserved F or W are not part of the CDR3 here.

v_call cdr3_aa
TRBV5-1 ASSLVGQGYEQY
TRBV2 ASSVGDRGRD
TRBV14 ASSQDVETEAF
TRBV2 ASSERQGWNYGYT
TRBV6-1 ASSEVVVVLGQLAKNIQY
TRBV6-5 ASSYSTQLLGSPLH
TRBV7-3 ASSPRGDREAF
TRBV6-5 ASAGVTYNEQF
TRBV30 AWSRKYTIY
TRBV11-1 ASSPLAGGINEQF
TRBV11-2 ASGAREQETQY
TRBV2 ASSGTLAGPYNEQF
TRBV15 ATREGRGTYTEAF
TRBV2 ASSDRLYEQY
TRBV7-3 ASSYTPGTGELF
TRBV6-5 ASSYSIQLVGTQY
TRBV7-9 ASSLGQAATNEKLF
TRBV6-2/TRBV6-3 ASSSLAGEQY
TRBV10-2 ATRRGPNVNTEAF
TRBV9 ASSARDRDMETQY
TRBV29-1 SVSGGGDTEAF
TRBV6-5 ASSYSGLTSDTQY
TRBV21-1 ASSKSTGRPLYGYT
TRBV5-1 ASSLEGGGGEKLF
TRBV11-2 ASSLAGPDQY
TRBV5-1 ASSLRLAGVLGSYNEQF
TRBV5-1 ASSSRFGNTEAF
TRBV28 ASSLTGSLDTIY
TRBV7-9 ASSLGQGVSPLH
TRBV6-5 ASRPTTGSNSPLH
TRBV19 ASSRLETSGRGEQF
TRBV4-2 ASSQEGTGETGFDGYT
TRBV6-6 ASSYSGQVANYGYT
TRBV27 ASSTALGGYT
TRBV7-2 ASSFPQGRGNTIY
TRBV7-8 ASSLAGYSNQPQH
TRBV4-1 ASSPQAGTGNTIY
TRBV7-2 ATVRGALGYGYT
TRBV5-5 ASSRGLAGGGDTQY
TRBV7-9 AAQRGRGYTDTQY
TRBV3-1/TRBV3-2 ASSHRSPAGNEQF
TRBV5-6 ASSLPGTLLYNEQF
TRBV9 ASSPGASGEKLF
TRBV6-5 ASRRQGNQPQH
TRBV27 ASGNRGLYNSPLH
TRBV7-3 ASSSGQGTGELF
TRBV19 ASSSTVNTEAF
TRBV12-3/TRBV12-4 ASTHGDTQY
TRBV11-2 ASSPTTGETQETQY
TRBV25-1 ASSEWDRGYGYT
TRBV7-9 ASSLTGGGGADTQY
TRBV18 ASSPPGTGVKEQF